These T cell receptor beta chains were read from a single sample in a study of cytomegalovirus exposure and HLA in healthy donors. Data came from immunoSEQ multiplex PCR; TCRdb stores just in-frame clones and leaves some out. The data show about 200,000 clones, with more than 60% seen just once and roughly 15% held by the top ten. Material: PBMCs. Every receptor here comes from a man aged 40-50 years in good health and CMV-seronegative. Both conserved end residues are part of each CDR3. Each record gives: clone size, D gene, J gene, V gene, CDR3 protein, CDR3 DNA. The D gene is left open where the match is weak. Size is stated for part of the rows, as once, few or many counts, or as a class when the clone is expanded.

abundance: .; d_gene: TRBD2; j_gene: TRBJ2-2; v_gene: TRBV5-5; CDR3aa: CASSLSTSANTGELFF; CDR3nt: TGTGCCAGCAGCTTGTCTACTAGCGCGAACACCGGGGAGCTGTTTTTT
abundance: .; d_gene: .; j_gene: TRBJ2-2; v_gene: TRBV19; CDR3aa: CASQGRGELFF; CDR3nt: TGTGCCAGTCAGGGGAGAGGGGAGCTGTTTTTT
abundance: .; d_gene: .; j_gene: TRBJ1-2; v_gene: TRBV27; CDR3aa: CASSSSTEYGYTF; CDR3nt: TGTGCCAGCAGTTCCTCGACAGAGTATGGCTACACCTTC
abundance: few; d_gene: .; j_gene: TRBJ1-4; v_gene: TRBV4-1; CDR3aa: CASSQVQGFEKLFF; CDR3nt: TGCGCCAGCAGCCAAGTCCAGGGTTTTGAAAAACTGTTTTTT
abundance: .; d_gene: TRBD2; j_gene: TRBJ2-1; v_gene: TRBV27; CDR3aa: CASSLSSGGRVYNEQFF; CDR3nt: TGTGCCAGCAGTCTCTCTAGTGGCGGGAGGGTATACAATGAGCAGTTCTTC
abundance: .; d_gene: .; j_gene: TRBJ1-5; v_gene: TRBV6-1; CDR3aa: CASSILGSPPQHF; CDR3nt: TGTGCCAGCAGCATACTCGGGTCTCCGCCCCAGCATTTT
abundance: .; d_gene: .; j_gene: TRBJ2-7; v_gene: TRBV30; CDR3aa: CAWRGDSHYEQYF; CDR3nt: TGTGCCTGGAGGGGGGACTCCCACTACGAGCAGTACTTC
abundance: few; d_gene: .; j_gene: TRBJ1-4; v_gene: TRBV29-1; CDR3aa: CSVLGPNEKLFF; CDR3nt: TGCAGCGTTTTGGGGCCTAATGAAAAACTGTTTTTT
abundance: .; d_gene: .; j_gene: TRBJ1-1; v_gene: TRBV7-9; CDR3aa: CSSSTQSWNTEAFF; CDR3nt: TGTTCCAGCAGCACACAGTCGTGGAACACTGAAGCTTTCTTT
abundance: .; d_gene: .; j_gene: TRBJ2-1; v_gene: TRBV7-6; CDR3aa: CASSLSSYNEQFF; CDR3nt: TGTGCCAGCAGCCTCAGCTCCTACAATGAGCAGTTCTTC
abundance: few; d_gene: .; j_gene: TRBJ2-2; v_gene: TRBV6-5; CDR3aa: CASSYSSGSNTGELFF; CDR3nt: TGTGCCAGCAGTTACTCGAGCGGGTCGAACACCGGGGAGCTGTTTTTT
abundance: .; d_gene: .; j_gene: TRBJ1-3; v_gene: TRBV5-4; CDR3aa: CASSLDPGRGPGNTIYF; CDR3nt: TGTGCCAGCAGCTTGGATCCAGGGCGTGGACCTGGAAACACCATATATTTT
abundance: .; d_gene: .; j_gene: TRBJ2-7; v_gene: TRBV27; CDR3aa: CASSMAPTYEQYF; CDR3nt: TGTGCCAGCAGTATGGCACCGACCTACGAGCAGTACTTC
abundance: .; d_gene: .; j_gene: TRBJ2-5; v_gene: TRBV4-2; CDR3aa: CASSQEAVETQYF; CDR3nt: TGTGCCAGCAGCCAAGAGGCGGTGGAGACCCAGTACTTC
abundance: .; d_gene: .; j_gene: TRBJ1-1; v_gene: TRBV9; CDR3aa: CASSPKDLVDTEAFF; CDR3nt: TGTGCCAGCAGCCCGAAGGACTTGGTCGACACTGAAGCTTTCTTT
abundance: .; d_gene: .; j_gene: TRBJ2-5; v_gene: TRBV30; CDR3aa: CAWSSSGGGETQYF; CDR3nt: TGTGCCTGGAGTTCGTCTGGGGGCGGGGAGACCCAGTACTTC
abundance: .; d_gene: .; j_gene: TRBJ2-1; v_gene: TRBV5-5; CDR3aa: CASSFRGLYEQFF; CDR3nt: TGTGCCAGCAGCTTCCGCGGGCTTTATGAGCAGTTCTTC
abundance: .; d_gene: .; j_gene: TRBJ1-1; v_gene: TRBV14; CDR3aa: CASSQEVGRDTEAFF; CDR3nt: TGTGCCAGCAGCCAAGAGGTGGGGAGGGACACTGAAGCTTTCTTT
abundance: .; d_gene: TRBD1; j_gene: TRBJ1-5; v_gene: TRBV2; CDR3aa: CASSRDSNYQPQHF; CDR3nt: TGTGCCAGCTCCCGGGACAGTAATTATCAGCCCCAGCATTTT
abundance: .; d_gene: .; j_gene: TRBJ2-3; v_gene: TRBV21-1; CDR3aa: CARFRVLADTQYF; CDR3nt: TGTGCCAGATTCAGGGTTCTTGCAGATACGCAGTATTTT
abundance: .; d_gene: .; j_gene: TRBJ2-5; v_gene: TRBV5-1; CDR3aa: CASSLFLSGSVETQYF; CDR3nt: TGCGCCAGCAGCTTGTTTCTTTCAGGGTCCGTCGAGACCCAGTACTTC
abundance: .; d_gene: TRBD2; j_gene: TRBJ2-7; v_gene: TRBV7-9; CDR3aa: CASSLPPSGPFSYEQYF; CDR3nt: TGTGCCAGCAGCTTACCTCCTAGCGGGCCTTTCTCCTACGAGCAGTACTTC
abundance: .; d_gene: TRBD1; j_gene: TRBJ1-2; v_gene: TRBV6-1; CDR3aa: CASSARTGTNYGYTF; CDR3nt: TGTGCCAGCAGTGCCCGGACAGGGACCAACTATGGCTACACCTTC
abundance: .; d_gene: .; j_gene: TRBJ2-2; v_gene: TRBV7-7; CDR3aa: CASSPQGTGELFF; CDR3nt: TGTGCCAGCAGCCCACAGGGTACCGGGGAGCTGTTTTTT
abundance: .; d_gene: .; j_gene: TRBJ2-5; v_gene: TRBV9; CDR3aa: CASSPAAQETQYF; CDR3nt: TGTGCCAGCAGCCCAGCGGCTCAAGAGACCCAGTACTTC
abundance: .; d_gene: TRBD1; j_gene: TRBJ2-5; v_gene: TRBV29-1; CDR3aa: CSAETGGSLGETQYF; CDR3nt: TGCAGCGCCGAGACAGGGGGCTCCTTGGGGGAGACCCAGTACTTC
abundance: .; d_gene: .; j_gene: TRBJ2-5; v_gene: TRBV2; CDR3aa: CASSELDGSQETQYF; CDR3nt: TGTGCCAGCAGTGAGTTGGACGGGAGCCAAGAGACCCAGTACTTC
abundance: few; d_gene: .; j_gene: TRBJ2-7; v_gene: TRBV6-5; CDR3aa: CASKDGGGGAREQYF; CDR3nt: TGTGCCAGCAAAGACGGGGGTGGCGGAGCCCGGGAGCAGTACTTC
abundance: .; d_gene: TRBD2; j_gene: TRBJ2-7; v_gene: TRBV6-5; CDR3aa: CASRLAGGSYEQYF; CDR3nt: TGTGCCAGCAGACTAGCGGGGGGCTCCTACGAGCAGTACTTC
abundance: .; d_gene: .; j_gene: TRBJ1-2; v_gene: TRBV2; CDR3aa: CASSPLTVYGYTF; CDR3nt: TGTGCCAGCAGCCCCCTGACAGTCTATGGCTACACCTTC
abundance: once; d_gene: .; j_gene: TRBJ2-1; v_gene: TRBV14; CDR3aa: CASSGSLYNEQFF; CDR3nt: TGTGCCAGCAGCGGGAGCCTTTACAATGAGCAGTTCTTC
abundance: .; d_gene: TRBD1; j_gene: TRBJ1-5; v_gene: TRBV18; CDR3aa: CASSPGTGGIQPQHF; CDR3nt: TGTGCCAGCTCACCGGGGACAGGGGGCATTCAGCCCCAGCATTTT
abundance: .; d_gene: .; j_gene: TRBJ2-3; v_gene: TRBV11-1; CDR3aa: CASSEPRFIDTQYF; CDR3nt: TGTGCCAGCAGCGAGCCCCGATTCATAGATACGCAGTATTTT
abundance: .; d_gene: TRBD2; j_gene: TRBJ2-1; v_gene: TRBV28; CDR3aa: CASSQILAGPGGEQFF; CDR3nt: TGTGCCAGCAGTCAGATTCTAGCGGGACCTGGGGGTGAGCAGTTCTTC
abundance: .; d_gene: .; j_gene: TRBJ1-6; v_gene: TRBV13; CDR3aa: CASSLPTRGNSPLHF; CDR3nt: TGTGCCAGCAGCCTACCAACACGGGGTAATTCACCCCTCCACTTT
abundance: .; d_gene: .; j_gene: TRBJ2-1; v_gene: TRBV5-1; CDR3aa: CASSPWTGNEQFF; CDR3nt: TGCGCCAGCAGCCCATGGACTGGCAATGAGCAGTTCTTC
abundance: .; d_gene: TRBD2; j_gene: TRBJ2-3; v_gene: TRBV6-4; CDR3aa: CASSDGGGADTQYF; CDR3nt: TGTGCCAGCAGTGACGGCGGGGGGGCAGATACGCAGTATTTT